Listed below are T cell receptor beta chains from one sample, sequenced in a study of T cells after yellow fever vaccination. A single record per CDR3 protein comes from TCRdb applying MiXCR to the 5' RACE reads. The table includes about 130,000 distinct CDR3 sequences, approximately 6.6% detected once. Here the sequenced sample was CD4+ T cells sorted from PBMCs, taken 10 days after the yellow fever booster vaccination. All receptors come from a man aged 25 to 40 who received the YFV17D yellow fever vaccine. CDR3s include the opening cysteine and the closing phenylalanine or tryptophan. The D gene is left open where the match is weak. The size field is filled for only some rows; it gives once, few, many or a size class.

TRBJ2-7,NA,TRBV6-1,TRBD2,TGTGCCAGCAGGGCGAGCGGGATGATCTACGAGCAGTACTTC,CASRASGMIYEQYF
TRBJ2-7,many,TRBV5-1,NA,TGCGCCAGCAGCTTGGTAGGGGATAGCTCCTACGAGCAGTACTTC,CASSLVGDSSYEQYF
TRBJ2-7,few,TRBV20-1,TRBD1,TGCAGTGCTAGGACAGGGCACTACGAGCAGTACTTC,CSARTGHYEQYF
TRBJ2-7,many,TRBV5-6,TRBD2,TGTGCCAGCAGCTTGGGGCTAGCGGGAGTGCACTACGAGCAGTACTTC,CASSLGLAGVHYEQYF
TRBJ2-1,many,TRBV10-2,NA,TGCGCCAGCAGTGAGTCTGGTCGGGGCCGCTACAATGAGCAGTTCTTC,CASSESGRGRYNEQFF
TRBJ1-5,many,TRBV5-4,NA,TGTGCCAGCAGTTTTCAGGGAAGCAATCAGCCCCAGCATTTT,CASSFQGSNQPQHF
TRBJ1-6,few,TRBV12-3/TRBV12-4,NA,TGTGCCAGCAGTCCGTCACTACCACCCCTCCACTTT,CASSPSLPPLHF
TRBJ2-7,many,TRBV12-3/TRBV12-4,TRBD2,TGTGCCAGCAGTACTAGCGGGTACGAGCAGTACTTC,CASSTSGYEQYF
TRBJ2-5,many,TRBV7-2,TRBD2,TGTGCCAGCAGCTTAGTGGGGGGGAACCAAGAGACCCAGTACTTC,CASSLVGGNQETQYF
TRBJ2-3,NA,TRBV7-3,NA,TGTGCCAGCAGCCTCGTCCGGGGAGATACGCAGTATTTT,CASSLVRGDTQYF
TRBJ2-5,many,TRBV30,NA,TGTGCCTGGAGTGGAGTGTCCCAAGAGACCCAGTACTTC,CAWSGVSQETQYF
TRBJ2-6,many,TRBV12-3/TRBV12-4,NA,TGTGCCAGCAGTCCCCCAAGATGGCTTGGCCGTAGCTCTGGGGCCAACGTCCTGACTTTC,CASSPPRWLGRSSGANVLTF
TRBJ2-1,many,TRBV5-1,NA,TGCGCCAGCAGCTTGGGGACAGTCTATAATGAGCAGTTCTTC,CASSLGTVYNEQFF
TRBJ2-5,few,TRBV7-9,TRBD2,TGTGCCAGCAGCTTAGCTACGGGGGGAGAGACCCAGTACTTC,CASSLATGGETQYF
TRBJ1-1,many,TRBV7-8,NA,TGTGCCAGCCGAACAGTTGGCACTGAAGCTTTCTTT,CASRTVGTEAFF
TRBJ2-5,many,TRBV20-1,NA,TGCAGTGCTAGTAGGGTCGGGGGTGTTGGAGAGACCCAGTACTTC,CSASRVGGVGETQYF